This entry concerns a single T cell receptor beta chain. This entry is derived from a study of blood T cell repertoires in COVID-19. Study information: Sites in the United States, Italy and Spain provided acute and convalescent COVID-19 samples.

TCRdb's copy holds only in-frame clones and misses some; the assay was immunoSEQ multiplex PCR. There are 100,000 or so clones in the sample; around 89% occur only once, and less than 40% lies in the top ten. Germline V gene sequence: CDR1 MNHEY, CDR2 SMNVEV (reference sequence). This CDR3 contains 13 residues. Trimming at V came to 2 bases and at J to 4 bases, leaving 2 bases not matched to a gene. The clonotype comes from an elderly woman with acute or convalescent COVID-19. The V and J genes are TRBV27 and TRBJ2-7; 7 positions match TRBD2. Sequences were obtained from peripheral blood. The CDR3 DNA reads TGTGCCAGCAGTTTAGTTAGCGGGTACGAGCAGTACTTC. Its translation is CASSLVSGYEQYF.